One sample yielded the 27 T cell receptor beta chains listed below, sequenced in a study of blood T cell repertoires in COVID-19. Libraries were prepared by immunoSEQ multiplex PCR; TCRdb keeps only in-frame clonotypes and omits some of them. Here the sample spans around 25,000 clones, 90% being singletons. The sample was peripheral blood. These receptors originate from a man aged 65 to 79 with acute or convalescent COVID-19.

The chain is built from TRBV29-1 and TRBJ2-5; 10 bases align to TRBD2. Germline trimming cut 6 bases from V and 5 bases from J; bases unmatched to any gene: 6. The CDR3 loop spans 13 amino acids. In germline, CDR1 is SQVTM, CDR2 ANQGSEA. The CDR3 sequence is CSVQAGGTETQYF. Here the CDR3 DNA reads TGCAGCGTCCAAGCGGGAGGGACGGAGACCCAGTACTTC.

The chain carries TRBV18 and TRBJ2-7; tentative D call: TRBD1 (6 bases). The CDR3 length is 12 residues. The germline V gene encodes CDR1 KGHSH and CDR2 LQKENI. V was trimmed by 5 bases and J by 5 bases, leaving 10 bases between them. The CDR3 nucleotides read TGTGCCAGCTCAAGCAGGGGTGACGAGCAGTACTTC. As protein: CASSSRGDEQYF.

The table lists this clone with a count of one. The chain uses TRBV4-2 and TRBJ2-2, with 10 bases aligning to TRBD2. The V segment lost 5 bases and the J segment 6 bases; nucleotides outside the gene matches: 12. Germline CDR1 and CDR2: LGHNA and YNFKEQ. The CDR3 contains 17 residues. CDR3 amino acids: CASSMPLASGSAGELFF. DNA for the CDR3: TGTGCCAGCAGCATGCCTTTGGCTAGCGGGAGTGCCGGGGAGCTGTTTTTT.

The chain has TRBV7-3 and TRBJ1-1; unclear D gene. V lost 0 bases and J lost 7, with 9 bases in between. The germline CDR1 and CDR2 sequences are SGHTA and FQGTGA. This CDR3 contains 13 residues. The CDR3 here is CASSLTRESEAFF. In DNA, the CDR3 is TGTGCCAGCAGCTTAACTCGGGAGAGTGAAGCTTTCTTT.

This clone turned up a few times. V usage is TRBV5-8 and J usage is TRBJ2-7; TRBD1 matches 8 bases. Germline V gene data show CDR1 as SGHTS and CDR2 as YDEGEE. The trim removed 4 bases at V and 6 bases at J, leaving 21 bases unmatched. This CDR3 comprises 18 residues. In DNA, the CDR3 is TGTGCCAGCAGCCCTCCCGCCAGACGACAGGGGAAGGGTCTCGAGCAGTACTTC. Translated, it gives CASSPPARRQGKGLEQYF.

In nucleotides, the CDR3 is TGCAGTGCAGGCAGGGGAGAAGCTTTCTTT. It is translated as CSAGRGEAFF. J is TRBJ1-1 and V is TRBV20-1; D is perhaps TRBD1 (6 bases). V was shortened by 6 bases and J by 8 bases, with 10 bases between the two germline ends. The CDR3 runs 10 residues. Germline-derived CDR1 and CDR2 are DFQATT and SNEGSKA (reference sequence).

The V gene is TRBV7-7, the J gene TRBJ2-1, with 10 nucleotides matching TRBD2. V lost 1 base, J lost 8 bases, and 11 bases stayed unmatched. The CDR3 loop spans 17 amino acids. CDR1 and CDR2 from the germline V gene are SSHAT and FNYEAQ (reference sequence). This CDR3 is CASSLGLAGVFEDEQFF. CDR3 nucleotides: TGTGCCAGCAGCTTAGGGCTAGCGGGAGTATTTGAGGATGAGCAGTTCTTC.

This rearrangement joins TRBV6-2 or TRBV6-3 to TRBJ1-5, with no clear D. The CDR3 has 15 amino acids. Trimming pared 5 bases from V and 5 bases from J, leaving 16 bases between. CDR1 is MNHEY, CDR2 SVGEGT, per germline. The DNA for the CDR3 is TGTGCCAGCAGTGGGCCCGCCTACAGATATCAGCCCCAGCATTTT. Translating gives CASSGPAYRYQPQHF.

The chain is built from TRBV27 and TRBJ1-1, with 8 bases that match TRBD1. Trimming at V came to 4 bases and at J to 2 bases, leaving 12 bases not matched to a gene. Germline V gene sequence: CDR1 MNHEY, CDR2 SMNVEV (reference sequence). The CDR3 extends over 17 amino acids. The CDR3: CASSSRPTGVVNTEAFF. CDR3 in DNA: TGTGCCAGCAGTTCCCGACCGACAGGGGTTGTAAACACTGAAGCTTTCTTT.

V is TRBV6-6 and J is TRBJ2-3; 11 positions agree with TRBD1. This CDR3 comprises 15 residues. With V trimmed by 3 bases and J by 3 bases, 2 bases remained unmatched. Germline CDR1 and CDR2: MNHNY and SVGAGI (reference sequence). The CDR3 sequence: CASSYGQGATDTQYF. CDR3 in DNA: TGTGCCAGCAGTTATGGACAGGGGGCAACAGATACGCAGTATTTT.

The chain joins TRBV5-1 to TRBJ2-1; 11 bases map to TRBD2. Germline V gene sequence: CDR1 SGHRS, CDR2 YFSETQ. The CDR3 has 16 amino acids. Trimming at V came to 0 bases and at J to 7 bases, leaving 6 bases not matched to a gene. CDR3 sequence: CASSLEVAGGVNEQFF. The CDR3 DNA sequence: TGCGCCAGCAGCTTGGAGGTAGCGGGAGGGGTGAATGAGCAGTTCTTC. Complete variable domain (other parts from reference TRBV5-1 and TRBJ2-1): KAGVTQTPRYLIKTRGQQVTLSCSPISGHRSVSWYQQTPGQGLQFLFEYFSETQRNKGNFPGRFSGRQFSNSRSEMNVSTLELGDSALYLCASSLEVAGGVNEQFFGPGTRLTVL.

The CDR3 DNA sequence: TGCGCCAGCAGCCGGACTAGCGGGGGCTACGAGCAGTACTTC. As protein: CASSRTSGGYEQYF. The chain uses TRBV5-1 and TRBJ2-7, with 13 positions matching TRBD2. V was clipped by 4 bases and J by 3 bases; unmatched bases: 1. The CDR3 is 14 amino acids. Germline V CDR1 and CDR2: SGHRS, YFSETQ.

This CDR3 is CASSFDGNEQYF. CDR3 coding DNA: TGTGCCAGCAGCTTTGACGGGAACGAGCAGTACTTC. V gene TRBV11-2 combines with J gene TRBJ2-7; the D gene is possibly TRBD2 (5 bases). The CDR3 is made up of 12 amino acids. V gave up 3 bases and J gave up 5 bases, with 8 bases separating them. Per germline, CDR1 SGHAT and CDR2 FQNNGV.

The chain combines TRBV7-3 with TRBJ2-1; 12 bases agree with TRBD1. From germline, CDR1 is SGHTA and CDR2 FQGTGA. With V trimmed by 3 bases and J by 9 bases, 3 bases remained unmatched. There are 14 residues in the CDR3. In DNA form, the CDR3 reads TGTGCCAGCAGCTTGGGACAGGGGGCTGGTGAGCAGTTCTTC. Translation gives CASSLGQGAGEQFF.

The chain employs TRBV7-2 and TRBJ1-2, with D perhaps matching TRBD1 (6 bases). The V and J ends lost 1 base and 5 bases respectively, with 11 bases between them. Germline CDR1 and CDR2: SGHTA and FQGNSA. The length of the CDR3 is 14 residues. CDR3 loop: CASSLVEGGYGYTF. The CDR3 DNA is TGTGCCAGCAGCTTAGTTGAGGGGGGGTATGGCTACACCTTC.

The rearrangement links TRBV7-7 to TRBJ2-3, with 9 bases matching TRBD2. The CDR3 contains 15 residues. Germline V gene lookup returns CDR1 SSHAT and CDR2 FNYEAQ (reference sequence). V was clipped by 1 base and J by 3 bases; unmatched bases: 2. The CDR3: CASSLGLAGTDTQYF. The CDR3 nucleotides read TGTGCCAGCAGCTTAGGGCTAGCGGGGACAGATACGCAGTATTTT.

About this clone itself: The DNA is omitted, as the CDR3 cannot be located on it reliably, and the CDR3 follows TCRdb's listing. The chain joins TRBV12-5 to TRBJ1-5; the DNA was not used to check the table's D call, TRBD1. Counting both end residues, the CDR3 totals 17 amino acids. Germline V gene lookup returns CDR1 LGHNT and CDR2 FRNRAP. The CDR3 spells CASVPGQGVLLFSPSIF.

The gene calls are TRBV19 and TRBJ2-7, with TRBD2 identical over 13 bases. Germline V gene lookup returns CDR1 LNHDA and CDR2 SQIVND (reference sequence). The CDR3 covers 19 residues. Losses at the gene ends were 1 base for V and 0 bases for J; bases not matched to a gene: 9. The CDR3 nucleotides are TGTGCCAGTAGTATAGCGTTGGGACTAGCGGGAACAAACTCCTACGAGCAGTACTTC. Amino acid sequence: CASSIALGLAGTNSYEQYF.

V usage is TRBV27 and J usage is TRBJ2-5, with 13 bases aligning to TRBD2. V was clipped by 5 bases and J by 5 bases; unmatched bases: 8. The length of the CDR3 is 16 residues. The germline gives CDR1 MNHEY, CDR2 SMNVEV (reference sequence). CDR3 loop: CASSALLAGGPETQYF. The CDR3 coding sequence is TGTGCCAGCAGTGCCTTACTAGCGGGAGGGCCCGAGACCCAGTACTTC.

V is TRBV10-3 and J is TRBJ1-1, with a tentative D call TRBD1 (6 bases). This CDR3 has 12 residues. The V end lost 9 bases, the J end lost 4 bases, and 12 bases lay between the germline ends. CDR1 and CDR2 (germline): ENHRY, SYGVKD. Written as DNA, the CDR3 is TGTGCCATGGGAGGGGGTCTCACTGAAGCTTTCTTT. Its protein product is CAMGGGLTEAFF.

This chain links TRBV21-1 with TRBJ2-1; the D segment call TRBD2 is taken from the table without a DNA check. TRBV21-1 is deemed a pseudogene. CDR3 length equals 18 residues. The CDR3 is CASSKDLLAGVYYNEQFF. The CDR3 DNA reads as TGTGCCAGCAGCAAAGATTTACTAGCGGGAGTATACTACAATGAGCAGTTCTTC.

This clone appeared a single time. The chain recombines TRBV19 with TRBJ2-6; 7 bases align to TRBD1. The germline V gene has CDR1 LNHDA and CDR2 SQIVND (reference sequence). The V segment lost 7 bases and the J segment 1 base; nucleotides outside the gene matches: 1. The CDR3 length is 14 residues. CDR3 amino acids: CASTTGSGANVLTF. CDR3 nucleotides: TGTGCCAGTACGACAGGGTCTGGGGCCAACGTCCTGACTTTC.

V usage is TRBV18 and J usage is TRBJ2-3, with D possibly matching TRBD1 (5 bases). Germline V CDR1 and CDR2: KGHSH, LQKENI. The V and J ends lost 3 bases and 4 bases respectively, with 11 bases between them. The CDR3 spans 14 residues. For the CDR3, the DNA is TGTGCCAGCTCACCGCTGACAGTGGCAGATACGCAGTATTTT. This gives the protein CASSPLTVADTQYF.

The CDR3 is CASSGNRGDYGYTF. The CDR3 region has the DNA TGTGCCAGCAGCGGCAACAGGGGAGATTATGGCTACACCTTC. The V call is TRBV7-9, the J call TRBJ1-2, with 7 bases fitting TRBD1. After removal of 5 bases from V and 5 bases from J, the junction contained 8 bases not matched to a gene. The CDR3 runs 14 residues. CDR1 SEHNR and CDR2 FQNEAQ come from the germline V gene (reference sequence). The full variable domain, its missing parts supplied by reference TRBV7-9 and TRBJ1-2, is DTGVSQNPRHKITKRGQNVTFRCDPISEHNRLYWYRQTLGQGPEFLTYFQNEAQLEKSRLLSDRFSAERPKGSFSTLEIQRTEQGDSAMYLCASSGNRGDYGYTFGSGTRLTVV.

Here the CDR3 reads CATPGDLDTQYF. For the CDR3, the DNA is TGTGCCACCCCAGGGGACCTGGATACGCAGTATTTT. The chain is built from TRBV7-9 and TRBJ2-3; TRBD1 is a possible D gene (6 bases). The CDR3 length is 12 residues. The germline V and J ends were trimmed by 10 bases and 6 bases, with 14 bases remaining between them. Germline CDR1 is SEHNR and CDR2 is FQNEAQ (reference sequence).

CDR3 region: CASSLGLAVDFYEQYF. CDR3 DNA: TGTGCCAGCAGTCTAGGCCTAGCGGTTGACTTCTACGAGCAGTACTTC. The chain uses TRBV6-2 or TRBV6-3 and TRBJ2-7; 7 nucleotides line up with TRBD2. Germline CDR1 MNHEY, CDR2 SVGEGT. V shed 5 bases, J shed 3 bases, and the junction held 13 bases outside the gene matches. CDR3 length: 16 amino acids.

The rearrangement links TRBV28 to TRBJ2-1; perhaps TRBD2 as D (6 bases). This CDR3 region has 16 residues. V dropped 7 bases and J dropped 2 bases, with 18 bases sitting between them. Germline V CDR1 and CDR2: MDHEN, SYDVKM. The CDR3 here is CASNRRAREPYNEQFF. The CDR3 DNA sequence: TGTGCCAGCAACCGCAGGGCACGGGAGCCCTACAATGAGCAGTTCTTC.